Presented here are 27 T cell receptor beta chains from one specimen sequenced in a study of cytomegalovirus exposure and HLA in healthy donors. PCR involved 60 Vbeta and 13 Jbeta primers. Produced via immunoSEQ multiplex PCR; TCRdb's table is partial and in-frame only. The data contain some 79,000 clones, more than 50% of them singletons. The specimen was PBMCs. The receptors originated from a woman aged 40-49 years in good health and CMV-seropositive.

Of note for this clone: The junction differs from germline at one of its ends, possibly a read error. J is TRBJ2-7 and V is TRBV10-1; D unresolved. Germline lookup yields CDR1 WNHNN and CDR2 SYGVQD (reference sequence). The CDR3 totals 12 residues. The CDR3 nucleotides read TGCGCCAGCGGTGAGTCGAGAGTAGAGCAGTACTTC. Its translation is CASGESRVEQYF.

This rearrangement joins TRBV9 to TRBJ1-1; D gene uncertain. The CDR3 has 13 amino acids. V was clipped by 4 bases and J by 1 base, with 8 bases between them. Germline CDR1 and CDR2: SGDLS and YYNGEE. CDR3 nucleotides: TGTGCCAGCAGCTTTACACAGAACACTGAAGCTTTCTTT. It codes for CASSFTQNTEAFF.

This chain joins TRBV19 and TRBJ2-3; 14 bases align to TRBD2. Per germline, CDR1 LNHDA and CDR2 SQIVND (reference sequence). The CDR3 is 18 residues long. The ends lost 4 bases at V and 5 bases at J; junction bases unmatched: 11. CDR3 loop: CASSKGLAGGSLLDTQYF. In DNA, the CDR3 is TGTGCCAGTAGTAAAGGACTAGCGGGAGGATCCTTATTAGATACGCAGTATTTT.

The chain carries TRBV7-8 and TRBJ2-1, with D possibly matching TRBD1 (6 bases). Germline V gene data show CDR1 as SGHVS and CDR2 as FQNEAQ. Trimming shortened V by 5 bases and J by 1 base, and 15 bases separated the two germline ends. There are 16 residues in the CDR3. CDR3 amino acids: CASSGRVQGSYNEQFF. The CDR3, as DNA: TGTGCCAGCAGCGGGCGTGTACAGGGTTCCTACAATGAGCAGTTCTTC. Full variable domain (remainder filled in from reference TRBV7-8 and TRBJ2-1): GAGVSQSPRYKVAKRGQDVALRCDPISGHVSLFWYQQALGQGPEFLTYFQNEAQLDKSGLPSDRFFAERPEGSVSTLKIQRTQQEDSAVYLCASSGRVQGSYNEQFFGPGTRLTVL.

This chain links TRBV5-6 with TRBJ1-5; tentative D call: TRBD1 (6 bases). CDR3 length equals 16 residues. Germline V lookup: CDR1 SGHDT, CDR2 YYEEEE. Between the trimmed V and J ends, which lost 5 bases and 1 base, there was a span of 16 bases. CDR3: CASSWTSGDSNQPQHF. The CDR3 DNA reads TGTGCCAGCAGTTGGACGTCAGGGGACAGCAATCAGCCCCAGCATTTT. Based on the CDR3 plus reference TRBV5-6 and TRBJ1-5, the full variable domain is DAGVTQSPTHLIKTRGQQVTLRCSPKSGHDTVSWYQQALGQGPQFIFQYYEEEERQRGNFPDRFSGHQFPNYSSELNVNALLLGDSALYLCASSWTSGDSNQPQHFGDGTRLSIL.

This clone was found a few times. The chain couples TRBV18 to TRBJ1-2; D unresolved. CDR3 length: 15 residues. Trimming left V 0 bases short and J 4 bases short, with 12 bases between. Per the germline V gene, CDR1 is KGHSH and CDR2 is LQKENI. The CDR3 spells CASSPPVAGGYGYTF. CDR3 nucleotide sequence: TGTGCCAGCTCACCACCCGTGGCAGGTGGCTATGGCTACACCTTC.

Only a few counts were recorded for this clone. The rearrangement joins TRBV5-4 to TRBJ2-7; 13 bases fit TRBD2. The CDR3 covers 16 residues. Germline-derived CDR1 and CDR2 are SGHNT and YYREEE (reference sequence). V was clipped by 0 bases and J by 5 bases; unmatched bases: 5. The CDR3 sequence is CASSLGTSGSLHEQYF. DNA of the CDR3: TGTGCCAGCAGCTTGGGGACTAGCGGGAGCCTCCACGAGCAGTACTTC.

This chain joins TRBV5-8 and TRBJ1-5, with D unclear. V lost 0 bases to trimming and J lost 6 bases, with 4 bases between them. The CDR3 spans 12 residues. Germline CDR1 and CDR2: SGHTS and YDEGEE. CDR3 coding DNA: TGTGCCAGCAGCTTGGTCGGTCAGCCCCAGCATTTT. Protein: CASSLVGQPQHF. Based on the CDR3 plus reference TRBV5-8 and TRBJ1-5, the full variable domain is EAGVTQSPTHLIKTRGQQATLRCSPISGHTSVYWYQQALGLGLQFLLWYDEGEERNRGNFPPRFSGRQFPNYSSELNVNALELEDSALYLCASSLVGQPQHFGDGTRLSIL.

This chain connects TRBV2 to TRBJ2-2; 13 nucleotides align to TRBD2. This CDR3 spans 14 amino acids. CDR1 and CDR2 from the germline V gene are SNHLY and FYNNEI. V trimming: 6 bases; J trimming: 5 bases; junction bases outside the gene matches: 0. The CDR3 nucleotides are TGTGCCAGCAGGGGACTAGCGGGAACCGGGGAGCTGTTTTTT. It translates to CASRGLAGTGELFF.

V and J are TRBV7-8 and TRBJ2-7; D might be TRBD1 (6 bases). V lost 7 bases, J lost 0 bases, and 10 bases lay in between. Germline values: CDR1 SGHVS, CDR2 FQNEAQ. The CDR3 is 13 amino acids. The CDR3 region is CASTRTDSYEQYF. Here the CDR3 DNA reads TGTGCCAGCACCAGGACAGACTCCTACGAGCAGTACTTC. Full variable domain (rest looked up from reference TRBV7-8 and TRBJ2-7): GAGVSQSPRYKVAKRGQDVALRCDPISGHVSLFWYQQALGQGPEFLTYFQNEAQLDKSGLPSDRFFAERPEGSVSTLKIQRTQQEDSAVYLCASTRTDSYEQYFGPGTRLTVT.

The chain is built from TRBV7-2 and TRBJ2-3, with TRBD2 identical over 9 bases. This CDR3 is 17 amino acids long. J gave up 2 bases and V 4 bases, and 10 bases lay outside the gene matches. CDR1 and CDR2 from the germline V gene are SGHTA and FQGNSA. The CDR3 reads CASSSLVAGESTDTQYF. The DNA for the CDR3 is TGTGCCAGCAGCTCCCTGGTAGCGGGGGAGTCCACAGATACGCAGTATTTT.

The chain combines TRBV5-6 with TRBJ2-3, with a possible D match to TRBD2 (5 bases). The CDR3 sequence is 14 residues long. CDR1 is SGHDT, CDR2 YYEEEE, per germline. V shed 2 bases and J shed 0 bases, with 7 bases lying between them. This CDR3 is CASSLASSTDTQYF. The CDR3 DNA reads TGTGCCAGCAGCTTAGCTAGCAGCACAGATACGCAGTATTTT.

This clone was observed a few times. This chain links TRBV2 with TRBJ1-6; 8 positions match TRBD1. This CDR3 is built from 14 residues. Germline values: CDR1 SNHLY, CDR2 FYNNEI. V lost 3 bases to trimming and J lost 7 bases; unmatched junction nucleotides: 2. The chain's CDR3 is CASSDRGLNSPLHF. Here the CDR3 DNA reads TGTGCCAGCAGTGACAGGGGGCTGAATTCACCCCTCCACTTT.

The chain couples TRBV7-9 to TRBJ2-5, with unresolved D. V gave up 2 bases and J gave up 1 base, with 8 bases separating them. CDR1 and CDR2 from the germline V gene are SEHNR and FQNEAQ (reference sequence). This CDR3 comprises 14 residues. The CDR3, as DNA: TGTGCCAGCAGCTTATTTGACATCCAAGAGACCCAGTACTTC. This sequence encodes CASSLFDIQETQYF.

The chain is built from TRBV4-1 and TRBJ1-1; 7 nucleotides agree with TRBD1. This CDR3 comprises 15 residues. V lost 6 bases, J lost 0 bases, and 7 bases stayed unmatched. Germline CDR1 reads MGHRA; CDR2 reads YSYEKL. The CDR3 reads CASRPPGTVNTEAFF. The CDR3 DNA reads as TGCGCCAGCAGGCCTCCCGGGACAGTGAACACTGAAGCTTTCTTT.

The CDR3 region is CAIRGRQGSTDTQYF. CDR3 sequence (DNA): TGTGCCATCAGGGGGAGACAGGGTTCCACAGATACGCAGTATTTT. The V and J genes are TRBV10-3 and TRBJ2-3; the match to TRBD1 covers 7 bases. The CDR3 covers 15 residues. From germline, CDR1 is ENHRY and CDR2 SYGVKD. With 6 bases clipped from V and 2 bases from J, the junction kept 8 bases outside the gene matches.

The chain has TRBV28 and TRBJ1-5; 10 nucleotides line up with TRBD1. Germline V lookup: CDR1 MDHEN, CDR2 SYDVKM. With V trimmed by 5 bases and J by 0 bases, 7 bases remained unmatched. This CDR3 is 17 amino acids long. The CDR3 region is CASSVDRGAYSNQPQHF. The CDR3 DNA sequence: TGTGCCAGCAGTGTGGACAGGGGGGCGTATAGCAATCAGCCCCAGCATTTT. The full variable domain, with the rest looked up from reference TRBV28 and TRBJ1-5, is DVKVTQSSRYLVKRTGEKVFLECVQDMDHENMFWYRQDPGLGLRLIYFSYDVKMKEKGDIPEGYSVSREKKERFSLILESASTNQTSMYLCASSVDRGAYSNQPQHFGDGTRLSIL.

The rearrangement uses TRBV11-2 and TRBJ2-7; unclear D gene. Germline loops: CDR1 SGHAT, CDR2 FQNNGV. Trimming removed 3 bases at V and 2 bases at J, with 8 bases between. The CDR3 runs to 13 residues. The CDR3 loop reads CASSFADAYEQYF. In DNA form, the CDR3 reads TGTGCCAGCAGCTTCGCGGATGCCTACGAGCAGTACTTC.

The chain uses TRBV4-2 and TRBJ1-3; TRBD1 is a possible D gene (6 bases). Trimming removed 3 bases at V and 7 bases at J, with 13 bases between. The CDR3 loop spans 14 amino acids. Germline loops: CDR1 LGHNA, CDR2 YNFKEQ. The CDR3 region is CASSQGAHGNTIYF. For the CDR3, the DNA is TGTGCCAGCAGCCAGGGGGCCCATGGGAACACCATATATTTT.

J is TRBJ2-7 and V is TRBV7-9; possible D gene TRBD2, 6 bases. CDR1 SEHNR and CDR2 FQNEAQ come from the germline V gene (reference sequence). The CDR3 is 14 amino acids. V was trimmed by 2 bases and J by 0 bases, leaving 8 bases between them. CDR3 nucleotide sequence: TGTGCCAGCAGCTTATTCGGGAGCTCCTACGAGCAGTACTTC. It specifies CASSLFGSSYEQYF.

The CDR3 protein is CASSRDRVTNHEQYF. For the CDR3, the DNA is TGCGCCAGCAGCCGAGACCGGGTTACGAACCACGAGCAGTACTTC. The V and J genes are TRBV4-3 and TRBJ2-7; D is unresolved. CDR1 LGHNA and CDR2 YSLEER come from the germline V gene. This CDR3 spans 15 amino acids. V was shortened by 4 bases and J by 5 bases, with 18 bases between the two germline ends.

This clone was seen a few times. This rearrangement joins TRBV10-1 to TRBJ2-5; unclear D gene. The J call may be faulty, since TRBJ2-7 better matches the DNA end. CDR3 size: 15 residues. Germline CDR1 WNHNN, CDR2 SYGVQD (reference sequence). The CDR3 spells CASSESPTAFYEQYF. In DNA, the CDR3 is TGCGCCAGCAGTGAGTCTCCAACCGCCTTCTACGAGCAGTACTTC.

The chain carries TRBV7-9 and TRBJ1-1; D is ambiguous. Germline CDR1 is SEHNR and CDR2 is FQNEAQ (reference sequence). The CDR3 is made up of 14 amino acids. V was clipped by 2 bases and J by 4 bases, with 11 bases between them. The CDR3 loop is CASSLSYTGTEAFF. The CDR3 DNA reads TGTGCCAGCAGCTTAAGCTATACGGGCACTGAAGCTTTCTTT.

The chain couples TRBV4-3 to TRBJ2-3, with TRBD1 matching over 8 bases. J gave up 2 bases and V 1 base, and 5 bases lay outside the gene matches. There are 16 residues in the CDR3. CDR1 and CDR2 from the germline V gene are LGHNA and YSLEER. The CDR3 nucleotides are TGCGCCAGCAGCCAAGCAAGACAGGGGCCCACAGATACGCAGTATTTT. Amino acids: CASSQARQGPTDTQYF.

This clone was picked up a small number of times. The chain joins TRBV7-2 to TRBJ2-7; D is uncertain. Germline assignment: CDR1 SGHTA and CDR2 FQGNSA. The CDR3 totals 13 residues. The V end was cut by 2 bases, the J end by 2 bases, with 7 bases between. The CDR3 bases are TGTGCCAGCAGCTTAAAAGCGACCTACGAGCAGTACTTC. Amino acids: CASSLKATYEQYF.

A word on this clone: The junction differs from germline at one of its ends, possibly a read error. V usage is TRBV7-8 and J usage is TRBJ2-1; TRBD2 might be the D (5 bases). Germline-derived CDR1 and CDR2 are SGHVS and FQNEAQ. There are 12 residues in the CDR3. The CDR3 DNA follows: TGTGCCAGCAGCTTAGCGGGAGAGGTGTGGGTCTTC. It encodes CASSLAGEVWVF. The whole variable domain, filled in from reference TRBV7-8 and TRBJ2-1, reads GAGVSQSPRYKVAKRGQDVALRCDPISGHVSLFWYQQALGQGPEFLTYFQNEAQLDKSGLPSDRFFAERPEGSVSTLKIQRTQQEDSAVYLCASSLAGEVWVFGPGTRLTVL.

The rearrangement uses TRBV9 and TRBJ2-7; 14 bases align to TRBD2. This CDR3 is built from 15 residues. The germline gives CDR1 SGDLS, CDR2 YYNGEE. V gave up 0 bases and J gave up 4 bases; unmatched junction bases: 0. The CDR3 here is CASSVGTSGRYEQYF. CDR3 sequence (DNA): TGTGCCAGCAGCGTAGGGACTAGCGGGAGGTACGAGCAGTACTTC.